This TCR beta chain is drawn from a study of human T cells and chemical hapten exposure. Across the study: Patches with 0.01% DPC went on the upper back, and the tests were read at 6 days. Study results and caveats: DPC sensitization produced no change in TCRs with frequency above 1 in 1000. All donors were alopecia patients, so their immunity may differ from that of healthy people.

In this sample, this clonotype turned up a few times. Its matching antigen is unknown. The junction and the germline gene differ at one end; a read error may be behind it. A single record per CDR3 protein comes from TCRdb applying MiXCR to the RACE reads. The sample lists approximately 100,000 distinct CDR3 sequences, approximately 8.8% occurring once. In germline, CDR1 is SNHLY, CDR2 FYNNEI. The CDR3 contains 15 residues. Indicated time point: patch test 2, 6 weeks after DPC sensitization. Treatment denoted: therapeutic diphenylcyclopropenone sensitization with weekly scalp DPC. The sequencing here drew on whole blood, taken in connection with sensitization to the hapten diphenylcyclopropenone (DPC). The receptor was isolated from a woman aged 40 to 50 with alopecia areata. Some clones in this sample may be carry-over from other donors' samples. This chain links TRBV2 with TRBJ1-5; D is possibly TRBD1 (5 bases). CDR3 region: CASTSEAGQKMTLDF. The CDR3, as DNA: TGTGCCAGCACATCAGAAGCGGGGCAGAAGATGACCTTGGATTTT.